These 10 T cell receptor beta chains share one sample of origin, sequenced in a study of cytomegalovirus exposure and HLA in healthy donors. Both 60 Vbeta primers and 13 Jbeta primers went into the PCR. Clones were sequenced by immunoSEQ multiplex PCR, and TCRdb holds only the in-frame ones, with some missing. The table has 100,000 to 120,000 clones, roughly 13% seen once. Sample: PBMCs. These receptors originate from a man between 40 and 49 years old in good health and CMV-seropositive.

The genes are TRBV18 and TRBJ2-1; 11 nucleotides line up with TRBD2. This CDR3 comprises 18 residues. The junction had 15 bases not matched to a gene; V was cut back by 3 bases and J by 8 bases. CDR1 and CDR2 from the germline V gene are KGHSH and LQKENI. This chain's CDR3 is CASSPTSGTPRLGYEQFF. CDR3 sequence (DNA): TGTGCCAGCTCACCGACTAGCGGGACCCCCCGTCTAGGCTATGAGCAGTTCTTC.

The chain uses TRBV2 and TRBJ1-2; possibly TRBD1 for D (6 bases). Germline CDR1 and CDR2: SNHLY and FYNNEI. V was cut by 6 bases and J by 4 bases, with 9 bases left in between. The CDR3 is made up of 12 amino acids. The CDR3 region is CASRDSTYGYTF. CDR3 coding DNA: TGTGCCAGCAGGGACAGCACCTATGGCTACACCTTC.

This clone was counted a few times. The chain employs TRBV28 and TRBJ2-1, with 11 positions matching TRBD2. CDR3 size: 18 residues. Germline lookup yields CDR1 MDHEN and CDR2 SYDVKM. Trimming took 3 bases from V and 0 from J; bases not matched to a gene: 7. The CDR3 DNA reads as TGTGCCAGCAGTTTCACTAGCGGGAGAGCGAGCTCCTACAATGAGCAGTTCTTC. It codes for CASSFTSGRASSYNEQFF.

The chain uses TRBV9 and TRBJ1-1; TRBD1 is a possible D gene (5 bases). Germline V lookup: CDR1 SGDLS, CDR2 YYNGEE. V lost 0 bases to trimming and J lost 4 bases, with 10 bases between them. This CDR3 has 14 residues. The CDR3 DNA is TGTGCCAGCAGCGTAGAAGGGGAAGCCACTGAAGCTTTCTTT. This gives the protein CASSVEGEATEAFF.

The V and J genes are TRBV5-1 and TRBJ2-5; 13 bases are shared with TRBD2. The ends lost 3 bases at V and 4 bases at J; junction bases unmatched: 3. The V gene's germline CDR1 is SGHRS and CDR2 YFSETQ. The CDR3 spans 15 residues. CDR3 residues: CASSSGLAGRETQYF. The CDR3 DNA reads as TGCGCCAGCAGCTCGGGACTAGCGGGAAGAGAGACCCAGTACTTC. The variable domain in full, with the rest retrieved from reference TRBV5-1 and TRBJ2-5, is KAGVTQTPRYLIKTRGQQVTLSCSPISGHRSVSWYQQTPGQGLQFLFEYFSETQRNKGNFPGRFSGRQFSNSRSEMNVSTLELGDSALYLCASSSGLAGRETQYFGPGTRLLVL.

The V gene is TRBV5-6, the J gene TRBJ2-5, with 9 positions matching TRBD2. The V and J ends lost 4 bases and 2 bases, in that order; junction bases with no gene match: 3. The CDR3 has 14 residues. CDR1 is SGHDT and CDR2 is YYEEEE in the germline V gene. CDR3 sequence reads: CASSALAGQETQYF. The CDR3 region has the DNA TGTGCCAGCAGCGCCCTAGCGGGGCAAGAGACCCAGTACTTC.

This clone was observed a handful of times. V is TRBV4-3 and J is TRBJ2-1; D unclear. V was clipped by 0 bases and J by 3 bases, with 9 bases between them. CDR1 is LGHNA, CDR2 YSLEER, per germline. This CDR3 spans 15 amino acids. The CDR3 here is CASSQDVSDYNEQFF. The DNA for the CDR3 is TGCGCCAGCAGCCAAGATGTCAGCGACTACAATGAGCAGTTCTTC.

This sequence joins TRBV18 and TRBJ2-7; possible D gene TRBD2, 5 bases. The CDR3 sequence is 13 residues long. Looked up from germline, CDR1 is KGHSH and CDR2 is LQKENI. Trimming removed 3 bases at V and 2 bases at J, with 8 bases between. In DNA form, the CDR3 reads TGTGCCAGCTCACCGGACTTAACCTACGAGCAGTACTTC. It specifies CASSPDLTYEQYF.

This clone turned up a few times. The CDR3 coding sequence is TGTGCCAGCAGCGAGGGCGGGGGCCGAAACTATGGCTACACCTTC. Residues: CASSEGGGRNYGYTF. V usage is TRBV6-1 and J usage is TRBJ1-2, with D possibly matching TRBD1 (6 bases). The CDR3 runs to 15 residues. The germline V gene has CDR1 MNHNS and CDR2 SASEGT. V gave up 6 bases and J gave up 2 bases, with 16 bases separating them.

V usage is TRBV6-5 and J usage is TRBJ1-4, with 7 positions matching TRBD1. Germline CDR1 reads MNHEY; CDR2 reads SVGAGI. CDR3 length equals 15 residues. V lost 6 bases, J lost 5 bases, and 9 bases stayed unmatched. The CDR3 nucleotides read TGTGCCAGCAGCGCTTACAGGGGAGAGAATGAAAAACTGTTTTTT. It is translated as CASSAYRGENEKLFF.